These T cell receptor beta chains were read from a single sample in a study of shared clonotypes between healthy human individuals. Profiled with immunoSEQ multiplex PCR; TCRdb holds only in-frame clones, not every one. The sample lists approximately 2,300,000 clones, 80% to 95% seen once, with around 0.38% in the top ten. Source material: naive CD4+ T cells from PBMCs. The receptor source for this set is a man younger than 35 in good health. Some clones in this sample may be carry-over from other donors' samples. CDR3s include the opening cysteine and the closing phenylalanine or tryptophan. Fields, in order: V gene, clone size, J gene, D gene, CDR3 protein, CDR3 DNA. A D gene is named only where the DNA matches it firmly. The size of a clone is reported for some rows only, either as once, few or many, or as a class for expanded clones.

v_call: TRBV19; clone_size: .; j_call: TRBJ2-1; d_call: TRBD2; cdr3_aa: CASEGLASGNEQFF; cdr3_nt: TGTGCCAGTGAGGGACTAGCATCGGGGAATGAGCAGTTCTTC
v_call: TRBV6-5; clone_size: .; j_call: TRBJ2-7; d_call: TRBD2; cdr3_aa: CASRGEGVGFDEQYF; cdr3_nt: TGTGCCAGCAGGGGGGAGGGAGTGGGCTTTGACGAGCAGTACTTC
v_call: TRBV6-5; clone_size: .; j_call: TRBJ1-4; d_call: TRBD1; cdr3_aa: CASSSWTGEGDEKLFF; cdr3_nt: TGTGCCAGCAGTTCCTGGACAGGGGAAGGGGATGAAAAACTGTTTTTT
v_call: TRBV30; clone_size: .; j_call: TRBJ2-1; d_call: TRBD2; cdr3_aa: CAWSASSGGNEQFF; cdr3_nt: TGTGCCTGGAGTGCGTCTAGCGGGGGCAATGAGCAGTTCTTC
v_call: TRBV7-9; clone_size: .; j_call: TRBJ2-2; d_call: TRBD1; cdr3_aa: CASSLGTGGDTGELFF; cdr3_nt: TGTGCCAGCAGCTTGGGGACAGGGGGCGACACCGGGGAGCTGTTTTTT
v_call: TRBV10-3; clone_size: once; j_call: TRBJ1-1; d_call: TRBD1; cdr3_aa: CRSGTGPSIPEAFF; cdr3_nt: TGTCGTTCCGGGACAGGGCCTTCCATTCCTGAAGCTTTCTTT
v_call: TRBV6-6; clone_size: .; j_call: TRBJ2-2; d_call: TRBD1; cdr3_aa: CASSPRTGLTGELFF; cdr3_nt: TGTGCCAGCAGTCCCCGGACAGGGTTAACCGGGGAGCTGTTTTTT
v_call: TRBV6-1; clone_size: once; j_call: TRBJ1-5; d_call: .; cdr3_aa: CASSEAGYNQPQHF; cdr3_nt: TGTGCCAGCAGTGAAGCAGGGTATAATCAGCCCCAGCATTTT
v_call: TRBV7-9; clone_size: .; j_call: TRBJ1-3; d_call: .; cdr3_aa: CASSPPSSGNTIYF; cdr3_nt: TGTGCCAGCAGCCCGCCCAGCTCTGGAAACACCATATATTTT
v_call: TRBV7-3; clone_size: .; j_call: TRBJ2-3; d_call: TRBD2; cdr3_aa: CASSLNAGVRTDTQYF; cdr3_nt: TGTGCCAGCAGCTTAAATGCGGGAGTACGCACAGATACGCAGTATTTT
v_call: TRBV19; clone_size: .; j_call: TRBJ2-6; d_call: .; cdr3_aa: CASSMTGPYVLTF; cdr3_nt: TGTGCCAGTAGTATGACAGGACCTTACGTCCTGACTTTC
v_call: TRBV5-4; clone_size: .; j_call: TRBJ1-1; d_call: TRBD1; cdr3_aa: CASSSQGQGNTEAFF; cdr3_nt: TGTGCCAGCAGCTCTCAGGGACAGGGGAACACTGAAGCTTTCTTT
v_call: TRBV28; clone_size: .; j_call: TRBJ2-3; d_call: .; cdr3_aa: CASSSAGVGGTTDTQYF; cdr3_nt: TGTGCCAGCAGTTCAGCGGGTGTAGGCGGGACTACAGATACGCAGTATTTT
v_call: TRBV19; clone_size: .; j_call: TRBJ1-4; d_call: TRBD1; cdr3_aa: CASSKQGRTEKLFF; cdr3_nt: TGTGCCAGTAGTAAACAGGGGCGGACGGAAAAACTGTTTTTT
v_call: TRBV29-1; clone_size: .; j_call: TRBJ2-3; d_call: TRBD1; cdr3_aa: CSEIQGWDTDTQYF; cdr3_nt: TGCAGCGAGATACAGGGGTGGGACACAGATACGCAGTATTTT
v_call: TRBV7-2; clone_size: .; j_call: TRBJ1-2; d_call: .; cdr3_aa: CASSIDSSFCTF; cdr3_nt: TGTGCCAGCAGCATCGACAGTTCGTTCTGCACCTTC
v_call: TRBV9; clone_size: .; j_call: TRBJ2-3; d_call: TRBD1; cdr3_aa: CASSVLDRGTDTQYF; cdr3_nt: TGTGCCAGCAGCGTACTGGACAGGGGCACAGATACGCAGTATTTT
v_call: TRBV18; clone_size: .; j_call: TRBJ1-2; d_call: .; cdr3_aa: CASSEGTSYGYTF; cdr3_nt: TGTGCCAGCTCCGAGGGGACGTCCTATGGCTACACCTTC
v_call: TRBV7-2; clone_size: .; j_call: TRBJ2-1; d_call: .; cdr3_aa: CASSYLQGVDEQFF; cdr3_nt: TGTGCCAGCAGCTACCTACAGGGAGTCGATGAGCAGTTCTTC
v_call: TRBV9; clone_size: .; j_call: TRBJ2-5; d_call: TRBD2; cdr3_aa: CASSATAAASGRGRTQYF; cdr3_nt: TGTGCCAGCAGCGCGACCGCGGCGGCTAGCGGGAGGGGTCGGACCCAGTACTTC
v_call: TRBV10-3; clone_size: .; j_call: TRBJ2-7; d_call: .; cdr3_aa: CAISDPTATYEQYF; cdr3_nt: TGTGCCATCAGTGATCCGACAGCCACCTACGAGCAGTACTTC
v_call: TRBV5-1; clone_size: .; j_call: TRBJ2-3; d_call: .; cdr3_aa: CASSSTDSTDTQYF; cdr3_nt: TGCGCCAGCAGCTCTACTGACAGCACAGATACGCAGTATTTT
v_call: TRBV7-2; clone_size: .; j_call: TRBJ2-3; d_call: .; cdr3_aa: CASSLVRTDTQYF; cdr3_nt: TGTGCCAGCAGCTTAGTCCGCACAGATACGCAGTATTTT
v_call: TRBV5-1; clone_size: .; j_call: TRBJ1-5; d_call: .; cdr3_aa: CASSLEGRSNQPQHF; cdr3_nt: TGCGCCAGCAGCTTGGAGGGACGGTCCAATCAGCCCCAGCATTTT
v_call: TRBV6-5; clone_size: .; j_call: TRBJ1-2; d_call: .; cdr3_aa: CATRRREGLGNGHTF; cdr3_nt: TGTGCCACCCGACGCCGAGAGGGCTTAGGGAATGGCCACACCTTC
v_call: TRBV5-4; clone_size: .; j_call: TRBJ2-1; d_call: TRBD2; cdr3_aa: CASSFFSGEIYNEQFF; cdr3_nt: TGTGCCAGCAGCTTTTTTAGCGGGGAGATCTACAATGAGCAGTTCTTC
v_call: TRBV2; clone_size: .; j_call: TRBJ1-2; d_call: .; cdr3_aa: CASNTQVGYYGYTF; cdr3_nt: TGTGCCAGCAACACACAAGTGGGATACTATGGCTACACCTTC
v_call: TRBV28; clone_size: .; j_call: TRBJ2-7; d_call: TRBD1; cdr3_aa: CASKPGQGSYEQYF; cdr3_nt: TGTGCCAGCAAACCGGGACAGGGATCCTACGAGCAGTACTTC
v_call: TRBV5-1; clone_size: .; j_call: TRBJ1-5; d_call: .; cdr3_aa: CASSLGGPEDQPQHF; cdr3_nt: TGCGCCAGCAGCTTGGGAGGGCCGGAGGATCAGCCCCAGCATTTT
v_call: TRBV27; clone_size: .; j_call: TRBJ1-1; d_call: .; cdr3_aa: CASSLRYGMNTEAFF; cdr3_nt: TGTGCCAGCAGTTTACGGTACGGGATGAACACTGAAGCTTTCTTT
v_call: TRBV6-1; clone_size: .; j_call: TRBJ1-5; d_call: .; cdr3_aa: CASTRGNPGNQPQHF; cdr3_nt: TGTGCCAGCACCCGAGGAAACCCTGGCAATCAGCCCCAGCATTTT